This T cell receptor beta chain was sequenced in a study of T cell responses to AZD1222 COVID-19 vaccine. TCRdb keeps only in-frame clones here, not all; method: immunoSEQ multiplex PCR. The sample contains some 130,000 clones, roughly 91% of which appear only once. There are 17 residues in the CDR3. Germline V lookup: CDR1 SGHVS, CDR2 FNYEAQ. The germline V and J ends were trimmed by 3 bases and 2 bases, with 17 bases remaining between them. Specimen: peripheral blood, collected on day 0 of AZD1222 vaccination. The rearrangement links TRBV7-6 to TRBJ1-3; possible D gene TRBD1, 5 bases. The TCR was taken from an adult in good health. The CDR3 protein is CASSFRRADSPGNTIYF. The CDR3 nucleotides read TGTGCCAGCAGCTTCCGCAGGGCAGATTCACCTGGAAACACCATATATTTT.